Shown below are 19 T cell receptor beta chains from a single sample sequenced in a study of shared clonotypes between healthy human individuals. TCRdb's copy holds only in-frame clones and misses some; the assay was immunoSEQ multiplex PCR. The table has 2 million to 2.5 million clones, around 93% seen once. Sequences were obtained from naive CD4+ T cells from PBMCs. Subset specified: CD45RA+ positively selected. The receptors here all came from a man younger than 35 in good health. Some clones in this sample may be carry-over from other donors' samples.

This sequence joins TRBV7-9 and TRBJ1-1; tentatively, D is TRBD1 (6 bases). V lost 1 base and J 2 bases, leaving 14 bases between the germline ends. Germline V lookup: CDR1 SEHNR, CDR2 FQNEAQ (reference sequence). This CDR3 is 16 amino acids long. The chain's CDR3 is CASSLEGQGTNTEAFF. The DNA for the CDR3 is TGTGCCAGCAGCTTAGAAGGGCAGGGGACCAACACTGAAGCTTTCTTT.

The rearrangement joins TRBV9 to TRBJ1-2, with D possibly matching TRBD1 (6 bases). Trimming stripped 4 bases from V and 8 bases from J, with 15 bases between. There are 13 residues in the CDR3. Germline V CDR1 and CDR2: SGDLS, YYNGEE. The CDR3 bases are TGTGCCAGCAGCTCGAGGTCAGGACAGGGCTACACCTTC. It translates to CASSSRSGQGYTF.

This chain's CDR3 is CASSLARRQADTQYF. The CDR3 DNA sequence: TGCGCCAGCAGCTTGGCCCGGAGGCAGGCAGATACGCAGTATTTT. The V and J genes are TRBV5-1 and TRBJ2-3; weak D call: TRBD2 (5 bases). With 0 bases removed from V and 4 bases from J, the gap between germline ends came to 12 bases. The germline CDR1 and CDR2 sequences are SGHRS and YFSETQ. This CDR3 is 15 amino acids long.

The chain couples TRBV11-2 to TRBJ1-1, with 8 nucleotides matching TRBD1. From germline, CDR1 is SGHAT and CDR2 FQNNGV. CDR3 length: 17 residues. V was clipped by 5 bases and J by 1 base; unmatched bases: 12. The CDR3 reads CASSPGGWGTGNTEAFF. In nucleotides, the CDR3 is TGTGCCAGCAGCCCTGGGGGCTGGGGGACAGGGAACACTGAAGCTTTCTTT.

This clone is a singleton in its sample. V gene TRBV6-6 combines with J gene TRBJ1-3; 9 positions agree with TRBD1. The J segment lost 8 bases and the V segment lost 2 bases, leaving 7 bases of the junction unmatched. The CDR3 runs to 15 residues. CDR1 and CDR2 from the germline V gene are MNHNY and SVGAGI (reference sequence). This chain's CDR3 is CASSYPPDRGDTIYF. The CDR3 nucleotides read TGTGCCAGCAGTTACCCTCCGGACAGGGGCGACACCATATATTTT.

This chain connects TRBV5-1 to TRBJ2-3, with D perhaps TRBD1 (5 bases). The V gene's germline CDR1 is SGHRS and CDR2 YFSETQ. Trimming took off 0 bases at V and 6 bases at J, with 14 bases between the two ends. This CDR3 region has 15 residues. CDR3 in DNA: TGCGCCAGCAGCTTGGTTGGGGCCCTCAGGGATACGCAGTATTTT. The encoded protein is CASSLVGALRDTQYF.

The genes are TRBV7-3 and TRBJ2-7; TRBD1 agrees at 8 bases. The CDR3 totals 15 residues. The junction had 10 bases not matched to a gene; V was cut back by 5 bases and J by 4 bases. Germline V gene data show CDR1 as SGHTA and CDR2 as FQGTGA. For the CDR3, the DNA is TGTGCCAGCAGCCCTGGCAGGGGGCGGAGGTACGAGCAGTACTTC. Translated: CASSPGRGRRYEQYF.

The rearrangement joins TRBV7-3 to TRBJ2-3; 13 positions agree with TRBD2. The junction had 2 bases not matched to a gene; V was cut back by 3 bases and J by 5 bases. The CDR3 consists of 15 residues. The V gene's germline CDR1 is SGHTA and CDR2 FQGTGA. DNA for the CDR3: TGTGCCAGCAGCTTGGGACTAGCGGGAATAGATACGCAGTATTTT. It codes for CASSLGLAGIDTQYF.

The J gene is TRBJ2-1, the V gene TRBV7-3, with 10 bases identical to TRBD2. CDR1 is SGHTA and CDR2 is FQGTGA in the germline V gene. V shed 6 bases, J shed 8 bases, and the junction held 13 bases outside the gene matches. The CDR3 is 16 residues long. The CDR3: CASSQVGTSASDEQFF. The DNA of the CDR3 is TGTGCCAGCAGTCAAGTGGGGACTAGCGCTTCGGATGAGCAGTTCTTC.

This rearrangement joins TRBV7-3 to TRBJ2-5, with D possibly TRBD1 on 5 matching bases. Trimming shortened V by 6 bases and J by 4 bases, and 15 bases separated the two germline ends. The CDR3 runs to 14 residues. Germline assignment: CDR1 SGHTA and CDR2 FQGTGA. The CDR3 spells CASSPSRGAETQYF. The CDR3 DNA follows: TGTGCCAGCAGTCCAAGCCGTGGGGCAGAGACCCAGTACTTC.

The rearrangement joins TRBV10-1 to TRBJ2-7, with D uncertain. CDR3 size: 14 residues. CDR1 WNHNN and CDR2 SYGVQD come from the germline V gene (reference sequence). Trimming removed 6 bases at V and 3 bases at J, with 15 bases between. The CDR3, as DNA: TGCGCCAGCAGCGCCTTACAGAGCGTCTACGAGCAGTACTTC. It encodes CASSALQSVYEQYF.

V gene TRBV7-2 combines with J gene TRBJ2-5; D is unclear. The CDR3 runs to 20 residues. Germline V gene data show CDR1 as SGHTA and CDR2 as FQGNSA. Trimming removed 0 bases from V and 2 bases from J, with 25 bases in between. The CDR3 DNA follows: TGTGCCAGCAGCTTAGCGATAAGGCTTCCGGCGGTCAAGCTACAAGAGACCCAGTACTTC. Translation gives CASSLAIRLPAVKLQETQYF.

This clone was detected only once. The CDR3 DNA reads as TGTGCCAGCAGTCCGGGGTCCTCCTACAATGAGCAGTTCTTC. Protein: CASSPGSSYNEQFF. The chain links TRBV6-1 to TRBJ2-1, with TRBD2 as a possible D gene (5 bases). CDR1 is MNHNS and CDR2 is SASEGT in the germline V gene. CDR3 length: 14 residues. V was cut by 5 bases and J by 0 bases, with 8 bases left in between.

The chain joins TRBV6-1 to TRBJ2-3, with a tentative D call TRBD2 (5 bases). Germline lookup yields CDR1 MNHNS and CDR2 SASEGT. The CDR3 is 16 amino acids. Trimming took 3 bases from V and 5 from J, leaving 18 bases between them. The CDR3 coding sequence is TGTGCCAGCAGTGACAGCGGAAGTGGGTACGGAGATACGCAGTATTTT. Its protein product is CASSDSGSGYGDTQYF.

V and J are TRBV5-1 and TRBJ2-5; D remains unclear. V shed 0 bases and J shed 4 bases, with 10 bases lying between them. This CDR3 has 14 amino acids. Germline V CDR1 and CDR2: SGHRS, YFSETQ. In DNA, the CDR3 is TGCGCCAGCAGCTTGGCCATATTGGGAGAGACCCAGTACTTC. It yields the protein CASSLAILGETQYF.

This clone was picked up one time. For the CDR3, the DNA is TGTGCCAGCAGTGAAGCGGGGGCCAATCAGCCCCAGCATTTT. This encodes CASSEAGANQPQHF. The chain uses TRBV6-1 and TRBJ1-5; maybe TRBD1 (6 bases). Trimming pared 0 bases from V and 3 bases from J, leaving 6 bases between. Germline V gene lookup returns CDR1 MNHNS and CDR2 SASEGT. The CDR3 contains 14 residues.

Concerning this clone itself: One end of the junction fails to match germline, which may point to a read error. The chain carries TRBV29-1 and TRBJ2-7; possible D gene TRBD2, 5 bases. Germline V gene sequence: CDR1 SQVTM, CDR2 ANQGSEA. CDR3 length: 10 residues. The CDR3 bases are TGCAGCGTAGGAGGCTCGACCATGGACTTC. Protein sequence: CSVGGSTMDF.

J is TRBJ1-2 and V is TRBV7-2; a weak D match, TRBD1 (6 bases). V lost 5 bases and J lost 6, with 16 bases in between. CDR1 SGHTA and CDR2 FQGNSA come from the germline V gene. This CDR3 is 14 amino acids long. Here the CDR3 DNA reads TGTGCCAGCAGCCTCGAACAGGGAGTCGATGGCTACACCTTC. Amino acid sequence: CASSLEQGVDGYTF.

The rearrangement uses TRBV14 and TRBJ1-1; D call uncertain. Germline lookup yields CDR1 SGHDN and CDR2 FVKESK. The CDR3 has 11 amino acids. With 8 bases removed from V and 3 bases from J, the gap between germline ends came to 7 bases. CDR3 in amino acids: CASGGYTEAFF. DNA of the CDR3: TGTGCCAGCGGCGGGTACACTGAAGCTTTCTTT.